The count of the clone carrying this TCR beta chain is one. Its antigen remains unknown. This specimen belongs to a study of shared clonotypes between healthy human individuals. Study-wide context: In total, the donors were a couple of women and a few men aged 18 to 49.

Losses at the gene ends were 5 bases for V and 15 bases for J; bases not matched to a gene: 14. Germline CDR1 reads LNHNV; CDR2 reads YYDKDF (reference sequence). CDR3 length: 16 residues. Clones were read by immunoSEQ multiplex PCR, and TCRdb kept only the in-frame ones, dropping some. The sample comprises about 1 million clones, approximately 72% of which are singletons, and 1.4% to 1.5% rests with the top ten. Regarding the study as a whole: Generation probability values for non-shared clonotypes were lower than those for clonotypes shared by all four donors. Of the naive CD4 clonotypes, 4% to 5% were shared across several donors.

The V and J genes are TRBV15 and TRBJ1-6, with 12 positions matching TRBD1. Material for sequencing was memory CD4+ T cells sorted from blood. The sample's subset: CD45RA-negative fraction. The clonotype was recovered from a man younger than 35 in good health. CDR3 amino acids: CATSPGGGQGAQDLHF. The CDR3 DNA is TGTGCCACCAGCCCCGGGGGGGGACAGGGGGCGCAGGACCTCCACTTT.